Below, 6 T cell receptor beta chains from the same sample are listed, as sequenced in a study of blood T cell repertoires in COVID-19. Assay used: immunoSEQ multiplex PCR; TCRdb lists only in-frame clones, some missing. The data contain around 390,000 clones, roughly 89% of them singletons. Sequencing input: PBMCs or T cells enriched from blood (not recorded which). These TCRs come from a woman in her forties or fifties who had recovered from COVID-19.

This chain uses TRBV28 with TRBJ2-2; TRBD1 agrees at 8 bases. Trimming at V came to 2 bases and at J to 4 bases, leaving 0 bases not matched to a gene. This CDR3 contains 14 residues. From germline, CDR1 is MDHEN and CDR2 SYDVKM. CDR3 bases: TGTGCCAGCAGTTTACAGGGGGCCACCGGGGAGCTGTTTTTT. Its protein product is CASSLQGATGELFF. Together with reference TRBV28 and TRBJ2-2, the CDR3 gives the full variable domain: DVKVTQSSRYLVKRTGEKVFLECVQDMDHENMFWYRQDPGLGLRLIYFSYDVKMKEKGDIPEGYSVSREKKERFSLILESASTNQTSMYLCASSLQGATGELFFGEGSRLTVL.

The CDR3 bases are TGTGCCAGCTCACCACGAAGGTTGGGACTAGCCAAAAACATTCAGTACTTC. Amino acid sequence: CASSPRRLGLAKNIQYF. The chain has TRBV18 and TRBJ2-4; perhaps TRBD2 as D (6 bases). The CDR3 has 17 amino acids. The germline CDR1 and CDR2 sequences are KGHSH and LQKENI. Trimming shortened V by 1 base and J by 0 bases, and 13 bases separated the two germline ends.

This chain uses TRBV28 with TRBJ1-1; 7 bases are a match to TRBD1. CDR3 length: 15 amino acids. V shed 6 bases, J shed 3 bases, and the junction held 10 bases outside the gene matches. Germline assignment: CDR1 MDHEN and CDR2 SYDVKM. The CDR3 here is CASSSTGAQDTEAFF. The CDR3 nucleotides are TGTGCCAGCAGCTCCACAGGGGCACAGGACACTGAAGCTTTCTTT.

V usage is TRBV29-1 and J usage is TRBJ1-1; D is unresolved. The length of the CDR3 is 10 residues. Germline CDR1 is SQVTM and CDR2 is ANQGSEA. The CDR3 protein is CTCQATEAFF. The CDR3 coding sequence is TGCACCTGCCAAGCGACTGAAGCTTTCTTT.

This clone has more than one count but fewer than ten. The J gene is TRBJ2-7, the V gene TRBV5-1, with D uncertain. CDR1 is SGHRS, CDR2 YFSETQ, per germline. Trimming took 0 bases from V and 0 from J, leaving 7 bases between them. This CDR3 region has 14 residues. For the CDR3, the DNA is TGCGCCAGCAGCTTGGGGGCGATCTCCTACGAGCAGTACTTC. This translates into CASSLGAISYEQYF. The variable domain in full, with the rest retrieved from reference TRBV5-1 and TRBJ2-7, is KAGVTQTPRYLIKTRGQQVTLSCSPISGHRSVSWYQQTPGQGLQFLFEYFSETQRNKGNFPGRFSGRQFSNSRSEMNVSTLELGDSALYLCASSLGAISYEQYFGPGTRLTVT.

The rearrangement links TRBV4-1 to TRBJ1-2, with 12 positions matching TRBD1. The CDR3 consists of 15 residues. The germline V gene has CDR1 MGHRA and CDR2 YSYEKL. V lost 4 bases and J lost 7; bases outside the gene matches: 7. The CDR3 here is CASSRIGTGGFGYTF. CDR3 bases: TGCGCCAGCAGCCGAATAGGGACAGGGGGCTTTGGCTACACCTTC.